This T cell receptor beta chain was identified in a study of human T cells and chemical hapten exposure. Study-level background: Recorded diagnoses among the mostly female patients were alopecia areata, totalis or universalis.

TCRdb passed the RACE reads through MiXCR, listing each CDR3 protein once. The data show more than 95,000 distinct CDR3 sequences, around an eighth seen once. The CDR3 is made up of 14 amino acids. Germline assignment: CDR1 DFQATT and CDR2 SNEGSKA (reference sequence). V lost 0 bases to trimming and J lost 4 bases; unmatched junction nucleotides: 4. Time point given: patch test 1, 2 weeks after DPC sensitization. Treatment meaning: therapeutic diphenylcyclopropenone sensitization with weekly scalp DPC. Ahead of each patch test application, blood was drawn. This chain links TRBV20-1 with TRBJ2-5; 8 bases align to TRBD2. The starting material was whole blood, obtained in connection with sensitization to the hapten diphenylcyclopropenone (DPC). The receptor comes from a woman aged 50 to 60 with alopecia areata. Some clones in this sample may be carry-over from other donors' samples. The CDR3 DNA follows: TGCAGTGCTAGAGACCTAACTAGCGGAGAGACCCAGTACTTC. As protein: CSARDLTSGETQYF.